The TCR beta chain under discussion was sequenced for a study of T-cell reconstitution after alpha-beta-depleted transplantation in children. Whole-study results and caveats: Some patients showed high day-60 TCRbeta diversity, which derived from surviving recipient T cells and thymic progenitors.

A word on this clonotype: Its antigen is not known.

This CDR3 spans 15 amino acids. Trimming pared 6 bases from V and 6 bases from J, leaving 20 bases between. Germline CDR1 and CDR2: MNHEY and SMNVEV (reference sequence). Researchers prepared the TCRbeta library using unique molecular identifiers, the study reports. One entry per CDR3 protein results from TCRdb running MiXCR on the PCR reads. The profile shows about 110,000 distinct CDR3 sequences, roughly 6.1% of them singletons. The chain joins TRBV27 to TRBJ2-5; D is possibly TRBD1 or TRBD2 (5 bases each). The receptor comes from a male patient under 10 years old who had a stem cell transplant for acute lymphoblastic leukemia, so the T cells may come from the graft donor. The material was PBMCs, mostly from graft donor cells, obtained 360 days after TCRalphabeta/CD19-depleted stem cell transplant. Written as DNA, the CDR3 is TGTGCCAGCAGCCCCGGGGCGAACCCCAGAAAGACCCAGTACTTC. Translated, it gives CASSPGANPRKTQYF.